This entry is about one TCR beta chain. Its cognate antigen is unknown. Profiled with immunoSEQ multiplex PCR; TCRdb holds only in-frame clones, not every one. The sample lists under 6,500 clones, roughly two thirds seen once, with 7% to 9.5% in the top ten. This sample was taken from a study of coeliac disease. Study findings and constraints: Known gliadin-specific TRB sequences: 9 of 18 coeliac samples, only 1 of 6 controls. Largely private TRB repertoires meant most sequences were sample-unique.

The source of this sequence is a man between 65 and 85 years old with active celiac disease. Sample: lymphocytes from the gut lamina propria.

CDR3 residues: CASNSGFSVIDEQYF. CDR3 sequence (DNA): TGTGCCAGCAATTCAGGTTTTTCGGTCATCGACGAGCAGTACTTC. The chain recombines TRBV28 with TRBJ2-7; D ambiguous. The CDR3 sequence is 15 residues long. The V gene lost 7 bases and the J gene lost 5 bases, with 21 bases spanning the gap. Germline V lookup: CDR1 MDHEN, CDR2 SYDVKM. Filled out from reference TRBV28 and TRBJ2-7, the complete variable domain reads DVKVTQSSRYLVKRTGEKVFLECVQDMDHENMFWYRQDPGLGLRLIYFSYDVKMKEKGDIPEGYSVSREKKERFSLILESASTNQTSMYLCASNSGFSVIDEQYFGPGTRLTVT.